Following are 10 T cell receptor beta chains from one sample sequenced in a study of somatic mutations in cytotoxic T cells in rheumatoid arthritis. Generated by immunoSEQ multiplex PCR, the TCRdb table keeps only in-frame clones and is missing some. This sample has some 35,000 clones, with around 80% found just once. Sequenced input: CD8+ T cells sorted from blood. The source of these receptors is a man aged 35-49 years in good health.

The CDR3 sequence is CASRKTSGSTDTQYF. CDR3 DNA: TGTGCCAGCAGAAAAACTAGCGGGAGCACAGATACGCAGTATTTT. The chain has TRBV28 and TRBJ2-3, with 9 bases identical to TRBD2. In germline, CDR1 is MDHEN, CDR2 SYDVKM. The CDR3 runs to 15 residues. Germline trimming cut 6 bases from V and 0 bases from J; bases unmatched to any gene: 4. Drawing the rest from reference TRBV28 and TRBJ2-3, the complete variable domain is DVKVTQSSRYLVKRTGEKVFLECVQDMDHENMFWYRQDPGLGLRLIYFSYDVKMKEKGDIPEGYSVSREKKERFSLILESASTNQTSMYLCASRKTSGSTDTQYFGPGTRLTVL.

This clone was seen more than once but under ten times. The V and J genes are TRBV7-9 and TRBJ1-4; the match to TRBD1 covers 8 bases. With V trimmed by 6 bases and J by 6 bases, 3 bases remained unmatched. This CDR3 region has 13 residues. Germline assignment: CDR1 SEHNR and CDR2 FQNEAQ (reference sequence). This CDR3 reads CASSGGQDEKLFF. Here the CDR3 DNA reads TGTGCCAGCAGTGGGGGACAGGATGAAAAACTGTTTTTT.

This clone appeared a single time. J is TRBJ1-4 and V is TRBV27; D possibly corresponds to TRBD1 (6 bases). Deletions cut 7 bases from V and 4 bases from J, with 19 bases between. CDR1 is MNHEY, CDR2 SMNVEV, per germline (reference sequence). There are 16 residues in the CDR3. The CDR3 sequence: CASTTLRGTGNEKLFF. CDR3 DNA sequence: TGTGCCAGCACTACCTTGAGGGGGACGGGTAATGAAAAACTGTTTTTT.

This chain joins TRBV27 and TRBJ2-2, with 7 bases identical to TRBD2. The ends lost 7 bases at V and 3 bases at J; junction bases unmatched: 14. This CDR3 spans 17 amino acids. The germline V gene has CDR1 MNHEY and CDR2 SMNVEV (reference sequence). CDR3 in DNA: TGTGCCAGCAAAGCCGGGGGGATATATGGGGACACCGGGGAGCTGTTTTTT. Its protein is CASKAGGIYGDTGELFF.

This clone was found a few times. V usage is TRBV5-1 and J usage is TRBJ2-7, with 8 bases lining up with TRBD2. Unmatched junction bases numbered 10, after V lost 6 bases and J lost 5 bases. This CDR3 is 14 amino acids long. The germline V gene has CDR1 SGHRS and CDR2 YFSETQ. The CDR3: CASKSSLSGNEQYF. CDR3 nucleotides: TGCGCCAGCAAGTCGTCCCTTAGCGGGAACGAGCAGTACTTC.

V usage is TRBV7-9 and J usage is TRBJ2-2, with TRBD2 matching 15 bases. Germline loops: CDR1 SEHNR, CDR2 FQNEAQ (reference sequence). The CDR3 runs to 16 residues. The V gene end was trimmed by 5 bases and the J gene end by 6 bases; junction bases not matched to a gene: 4. The CDR3 nucleotides read TGTGCCAGCAGCCCAGGACTAGCGGGAGGGCCCGGGGAGCTGTTTTTT. Translating it yields CASSPGLAGGPGELFF.

V usage is TRBV6-1 and J usage is TRBJ2-7; tentatively, D is TRBD1 (6 bases). The CDR3 consists of 13 residues. Germline V gene sequence: CDR1 MNHNS, CDR2 SASEGT. Trimming removed 8 bases from V and 1 base from J, with 12 bases in between. Here the CDR3 DNA reads TGTGCCAGCCAAGACAGGCCTTCCTACGAGCAGTACTTC. Protein product: CASQDRPSYEQYF.

Points on this clone: Other DNA sequences in this specimen translate into the identical CDR3. The gene calls are TRBV27 and TRBJ1-6; D not certain. Germline V CDR1 and CDR2: MNHEY, SMNVEV (reference sequence). Trimming took off 8 bases at V and 7 bases at J, with 9 bases between the two ends. The CDR3 is 12 amino acids. The CDR3 bases are TGTGCCAGCTCTCCCATAAATTCACCCCTCCACTTT. It is translated as CASSPINSPLHF.

This clone came up once. The chain links TRBV6-6 to TRBJ2-7; D is undetermined. The CDR3 loop spans 12 amino acids. Looked up from germline, CDR1 is MNHNY and CDR2 is SVGAGI (reference sequence). Trimming pared 7 bases from V and 3 bases from J, leaving 10 bases between. The CDR3, as DNA: TGTGCCAGCACCGGGCAGGACTACGAGCAGTACTTC. This gives the protein CASTGQDYEQYF.

The chain uses TRBV27 and TRBJ2-7, with D uncertain. Trimming stripped 3 bases from V and 6 bases from J, with 12 bases between. The CDR3 loop spans 13 amino acids. CDR1 is MNHEY and CDR2 is SMNVEV in the germline V gene (reference sequence). This CDR3 reads CASSFGGVGEQYF. The CDR3 region has the DNA TGTGCCAGCAGTTTCGGCGGCGTCGGCGAGCAGTACTTC.